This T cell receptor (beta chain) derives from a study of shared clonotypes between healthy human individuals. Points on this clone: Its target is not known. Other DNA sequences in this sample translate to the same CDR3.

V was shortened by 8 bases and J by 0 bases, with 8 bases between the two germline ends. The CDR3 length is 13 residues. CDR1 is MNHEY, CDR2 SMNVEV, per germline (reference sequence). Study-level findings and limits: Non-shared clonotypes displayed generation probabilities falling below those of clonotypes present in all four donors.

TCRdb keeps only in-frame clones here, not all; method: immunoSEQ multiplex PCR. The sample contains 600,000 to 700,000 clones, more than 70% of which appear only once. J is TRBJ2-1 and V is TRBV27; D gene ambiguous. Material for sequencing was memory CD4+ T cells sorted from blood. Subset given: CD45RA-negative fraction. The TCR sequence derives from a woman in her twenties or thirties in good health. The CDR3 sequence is CASSLSSYNEQFF. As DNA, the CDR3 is TGTGCCAGCTCCCTGAGCTCCTACAATGAGCAGTTCTTC.